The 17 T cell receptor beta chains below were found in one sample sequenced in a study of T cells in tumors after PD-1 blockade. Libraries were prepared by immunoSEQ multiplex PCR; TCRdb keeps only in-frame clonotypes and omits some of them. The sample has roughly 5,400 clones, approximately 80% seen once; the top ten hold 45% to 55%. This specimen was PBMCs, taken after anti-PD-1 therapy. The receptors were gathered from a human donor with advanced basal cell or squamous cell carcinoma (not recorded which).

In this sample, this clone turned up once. Here the CDR3 reads CASSLTGTASPYF. CDR3 nucleotides: TGTGCCAGCAGCTTGACCGGGACCGCCTCTCCGTACTTC. The chain combines TRBV5-4 with TRBJ2-7; either TRBD1 or TRBD2 may supply D (5 bases each). The V end lost 1 base, the J end lost 12 bases, and 17 bases lay between the germline ends. Germline V gene data show CDR1 as SGHNT and CDR2 as YYREEE (reference sequence). The CDR3 has 13 amino acids.

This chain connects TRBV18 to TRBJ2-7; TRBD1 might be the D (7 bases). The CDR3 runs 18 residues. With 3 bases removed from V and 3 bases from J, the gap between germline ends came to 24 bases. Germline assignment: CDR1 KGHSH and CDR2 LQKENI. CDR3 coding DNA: TGTGCCAGCTCACCGGTCCCAGGGGGAGGCGTGCCGTTCTACGAGCAGTACTTC. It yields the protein CASSPVPGGGVPFYEQYF.

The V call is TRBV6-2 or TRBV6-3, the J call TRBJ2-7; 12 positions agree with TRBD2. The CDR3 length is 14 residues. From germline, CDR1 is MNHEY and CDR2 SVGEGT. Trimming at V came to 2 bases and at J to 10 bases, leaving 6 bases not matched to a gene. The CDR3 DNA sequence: TGTGCCAGCAGTTACCGACTAGCGGGGGCCTACCAGTACTTC. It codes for CASSYRLAGAYQYF.

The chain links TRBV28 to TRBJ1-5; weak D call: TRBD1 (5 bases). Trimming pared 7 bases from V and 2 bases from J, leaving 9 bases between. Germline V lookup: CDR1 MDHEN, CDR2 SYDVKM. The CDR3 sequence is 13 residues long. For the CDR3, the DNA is TGTGCCAGCAAGCTAGGGGGCAATCAGCCCCAGCATTTT. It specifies CASKLGGNQPQHF. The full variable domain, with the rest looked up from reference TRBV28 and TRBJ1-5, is DVKVTQSSRYLVKRTGEKVFLECVQDMDHENMFWYRQDPGLGLRLIYFSYDVKMKEKGDIPEGYSVSREKKERFSLILESASTNQTSMYLCASKLGGNQPQHFGDGTRLSIL.

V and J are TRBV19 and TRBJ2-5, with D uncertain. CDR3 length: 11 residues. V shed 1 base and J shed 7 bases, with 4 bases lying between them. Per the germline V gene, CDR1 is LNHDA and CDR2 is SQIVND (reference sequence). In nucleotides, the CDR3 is TGTGCCAGTAGTATAGGGGGGACCCAGTACTTC. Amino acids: CASSIGGTQYF. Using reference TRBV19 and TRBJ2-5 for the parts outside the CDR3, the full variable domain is DGGITQSPKYLFRKEGQNVTLSCEQNLNHDAMYWYRQDPGQGLRLIYYSQIVNDFQKGDIAEGYSVSREKKESFPLTVTSAQKNPTAFYLCASSIGGTQYFGPGTRLLVL.

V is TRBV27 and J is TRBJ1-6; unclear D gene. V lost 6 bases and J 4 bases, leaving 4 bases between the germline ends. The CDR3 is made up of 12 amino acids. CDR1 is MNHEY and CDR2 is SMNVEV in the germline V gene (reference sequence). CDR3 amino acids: CASSLYNSPLHF. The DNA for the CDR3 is TGTGCCAGCAGCCTTTATAATTCACCCCTCCACTTT.

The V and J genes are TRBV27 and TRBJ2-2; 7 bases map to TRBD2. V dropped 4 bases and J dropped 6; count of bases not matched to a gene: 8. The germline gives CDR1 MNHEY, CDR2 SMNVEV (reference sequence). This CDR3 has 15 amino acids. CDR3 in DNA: TGTGCCAGCAGTTCTACAGCCGGGGGGTCCGGGGAGCTGTTTTTT. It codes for CASSSTAGGSGELFF.

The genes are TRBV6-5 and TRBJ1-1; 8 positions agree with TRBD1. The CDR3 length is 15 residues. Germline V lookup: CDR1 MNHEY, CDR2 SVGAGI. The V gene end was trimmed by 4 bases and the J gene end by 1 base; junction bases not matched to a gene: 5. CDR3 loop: CASSFPGQGNTEAFF. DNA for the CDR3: TGTGCCAGCAGTTTCCCTGGACAGGGGAACACTGAAGCTTTCTTT.

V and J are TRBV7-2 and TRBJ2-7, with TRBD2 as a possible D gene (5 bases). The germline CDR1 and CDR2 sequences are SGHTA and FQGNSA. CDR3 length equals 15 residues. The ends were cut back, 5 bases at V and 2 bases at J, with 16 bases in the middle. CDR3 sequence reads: CASSLSGLATYEQYF. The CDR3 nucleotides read TGTGCCAGCAGCCTCTCGGGGTTAGCTACCTACGAGCAGTACTTC.

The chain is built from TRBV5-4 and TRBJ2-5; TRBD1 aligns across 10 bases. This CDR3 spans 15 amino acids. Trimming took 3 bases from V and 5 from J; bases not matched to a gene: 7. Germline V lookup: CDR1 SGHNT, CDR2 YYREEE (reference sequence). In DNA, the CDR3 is TGTGCCAGCAGCTCTGCGACAGGGGGCTGGGAGACCCAGTACTTC. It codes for CASSSATGGWETQYF.

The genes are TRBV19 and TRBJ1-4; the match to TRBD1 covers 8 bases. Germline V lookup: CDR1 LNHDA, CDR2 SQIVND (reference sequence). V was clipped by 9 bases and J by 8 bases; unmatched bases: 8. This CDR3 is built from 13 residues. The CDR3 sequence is CASSGGEGEKLFF. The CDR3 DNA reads TGTGCCAGCTCAGGGGGCGAGGGAGAAAAACTGTTTTTT.

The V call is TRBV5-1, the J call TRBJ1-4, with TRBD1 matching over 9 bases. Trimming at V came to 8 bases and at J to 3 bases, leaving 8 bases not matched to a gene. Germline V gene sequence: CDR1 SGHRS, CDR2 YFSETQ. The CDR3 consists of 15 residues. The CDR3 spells CASTETGGANEKLFF. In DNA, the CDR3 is TGCGCCAGTACAGAGACAGGGGGGGCTAATGAAAAACTGTTTTTT.

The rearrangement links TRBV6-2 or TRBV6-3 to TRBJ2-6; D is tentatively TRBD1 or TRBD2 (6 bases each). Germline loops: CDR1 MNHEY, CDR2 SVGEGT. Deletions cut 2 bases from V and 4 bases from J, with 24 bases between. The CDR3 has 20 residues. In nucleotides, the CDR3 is TGTGCCAGCAGTTACCCCAGAGGGGGGCAGGGACCTAGGGGGGCCAACGTCCTGACTTTC. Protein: CASSYPRGGQGPRGANVLTF.

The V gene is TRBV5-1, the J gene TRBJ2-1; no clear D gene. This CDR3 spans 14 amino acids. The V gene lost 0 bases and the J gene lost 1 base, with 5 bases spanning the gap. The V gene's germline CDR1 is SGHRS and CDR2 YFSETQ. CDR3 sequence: CASSLGSSYNEQFF. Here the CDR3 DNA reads TGCGCCAGCAGCTTGGGGTCATCCTACAATGAGCAGTTCTTC.

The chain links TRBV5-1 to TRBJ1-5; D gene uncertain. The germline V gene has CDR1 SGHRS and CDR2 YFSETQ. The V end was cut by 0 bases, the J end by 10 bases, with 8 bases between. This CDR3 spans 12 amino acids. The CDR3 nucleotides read TGCGCCAGCAGCTTGGATGAGGGACCCCAGCATTTT. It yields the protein CASSLDEGPQHF.

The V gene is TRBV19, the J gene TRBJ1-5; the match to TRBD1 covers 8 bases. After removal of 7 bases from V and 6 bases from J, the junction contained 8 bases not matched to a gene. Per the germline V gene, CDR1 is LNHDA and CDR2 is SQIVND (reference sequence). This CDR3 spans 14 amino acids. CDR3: CASTYQGAVQPQHF. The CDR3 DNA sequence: TGTGCCAGTACCTATCAGGGGGCGGTTCAGCCCCAGCATTTT.

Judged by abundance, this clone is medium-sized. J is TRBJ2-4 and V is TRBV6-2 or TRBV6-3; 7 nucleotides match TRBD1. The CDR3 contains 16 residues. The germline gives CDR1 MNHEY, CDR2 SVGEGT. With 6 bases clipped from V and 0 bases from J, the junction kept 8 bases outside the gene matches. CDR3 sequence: CASSLEGARAKNIQYF. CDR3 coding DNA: TGTGCCAGCAGCCTTGAGGGGGCTCGAGCCAAAAACATTCAGTACTTC.